This TCR beta chain was retrieved from a study of T cell changes during pregnancy in multiple sclerosis. Libraries were prepared by immunoSEQ multiplex PCR; TCRdb keeps only in-frame clonotypes and omits some of them. The table includes fewer than 90,000 clones, around 94% detected once. The sample was peripheral blood, taken in the third trimester of pregnancy. The TCR was taken from a female donor with multiple sclerosis, enrolled in a pregnancy study.

The CDR3 coding sequence is TGTGCTAGTGGTACCGCCGGGGTCTCTAACTATGGCTACACCTTC. It translates to CASGTAGVSNYGYTF. This chain uses TRBV12-5 with TRBJ1-2; D gene uncertain. Trimming pared 5 bases from V and 0 bases from J, leaving 13 bases between. Germline V gene data show CDR1 as LGHNT and CDR2 as FRNRAP. The CDR3 sequence is 15 residues long.